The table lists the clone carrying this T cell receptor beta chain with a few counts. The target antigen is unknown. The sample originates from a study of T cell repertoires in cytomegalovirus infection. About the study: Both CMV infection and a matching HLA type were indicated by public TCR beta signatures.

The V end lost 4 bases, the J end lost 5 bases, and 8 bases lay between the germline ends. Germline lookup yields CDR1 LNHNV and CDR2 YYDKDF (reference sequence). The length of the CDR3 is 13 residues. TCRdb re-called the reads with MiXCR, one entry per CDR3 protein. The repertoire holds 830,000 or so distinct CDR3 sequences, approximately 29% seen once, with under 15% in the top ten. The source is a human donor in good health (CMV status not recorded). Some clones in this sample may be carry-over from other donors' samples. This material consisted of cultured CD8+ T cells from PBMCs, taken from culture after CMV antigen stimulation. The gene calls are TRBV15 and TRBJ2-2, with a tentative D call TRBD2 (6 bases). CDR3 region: CATSTGGTGELFF. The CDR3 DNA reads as TGTGCCACCAGCACAGGAGGGACCGGGGAGCTGTTTTTT.